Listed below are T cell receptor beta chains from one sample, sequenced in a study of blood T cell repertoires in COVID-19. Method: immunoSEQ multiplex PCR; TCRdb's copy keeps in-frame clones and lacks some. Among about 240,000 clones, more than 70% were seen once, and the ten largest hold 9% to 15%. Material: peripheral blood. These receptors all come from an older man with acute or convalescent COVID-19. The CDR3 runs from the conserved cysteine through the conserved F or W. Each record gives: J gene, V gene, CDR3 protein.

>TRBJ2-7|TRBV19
CASSSSGGDISYEQYF
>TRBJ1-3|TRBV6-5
CASSLGSFSGNTIYF
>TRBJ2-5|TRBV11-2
CASSLGTSETEGQYF
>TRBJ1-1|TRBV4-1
CASSQDRGDRGESGNTEAFF
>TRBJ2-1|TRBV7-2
CASSLAVSSYNEQFF
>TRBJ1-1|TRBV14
CASSLHLRQSEAFF
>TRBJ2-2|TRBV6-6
CASGRTGDTGELFF
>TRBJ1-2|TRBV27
CASSLNRAANYGYTF
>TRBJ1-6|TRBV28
CASSFSGIGISPLHF
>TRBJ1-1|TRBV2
CASSTARNTEAFF
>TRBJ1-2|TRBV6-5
CASSAGAKNYGYTF
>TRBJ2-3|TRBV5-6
CASSSRTTDTQYF
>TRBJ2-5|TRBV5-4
CASSPFLGTQYF
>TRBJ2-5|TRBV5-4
CASSLGPQETQYF
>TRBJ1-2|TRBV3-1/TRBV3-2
CASSPGQGAIGYTF
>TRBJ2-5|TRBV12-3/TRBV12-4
CASSSQGRETQYF
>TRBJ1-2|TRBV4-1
CASSLRQPQGDYGYTF
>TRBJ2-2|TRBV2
CASTPGQGVAGELFF
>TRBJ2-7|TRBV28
CASNLVSYEQYF
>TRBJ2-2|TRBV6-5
CASRVTAGGTGELFF
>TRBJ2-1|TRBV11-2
CASSLGGSEQFF
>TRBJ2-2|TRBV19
CASSRSPGELFF
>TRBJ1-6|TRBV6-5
CASSRDTTVSPLHF
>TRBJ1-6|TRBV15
CATSREQGVNSPLHF
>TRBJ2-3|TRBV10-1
CASSEADTQYF
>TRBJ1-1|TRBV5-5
CASSLESIPGGTEAFF
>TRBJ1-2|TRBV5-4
CASSQRTPVYGYTF
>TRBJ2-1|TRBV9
CASSVGPGSYNEQFF
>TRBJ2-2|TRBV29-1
CSVKGRGNTGELFF
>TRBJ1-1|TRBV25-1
CASSPDRASSAFF